Included here is one T cell receptor beta chain sequence, with context. Here immunoSEQ multiplex PCR was the method, and the copy in TCRdb shows in-frame clones only, minus some. The data hold more than 110,000 clones, with about 84% observed a single time. This CDR3 has 15 residues. Losses at the gene ends were 4 bases for V and 3 bases for J; bases not matched to a gene: 6. CDR1 and CDR2 (germline): SGDLS, YYNGEE. This record belongs to a study of cytotoxic CD8 clonotypes in ibrutinib-treated CLL. This TCR was recovered from a human donor with chronic lymphocytic leukemia. The rearrangement links TRBV9 to TRBJ2-7, with 11 bases lining up with TRBD2. Sequences were derived from PBMCs, sampled after 36 months of ibrutinib treatment. CDR3 protein: CASSFEGTSGYEQYF. The CDR3 coding sequence is TGTGCCAGCAGCTTTGAGGGGACTAGCGGCTACGAGCAGTACTTC.